Below, 4 T cell receptor beta chains from the same sample are listed, as sequenced in a study of T cell responses to AZD1222 COVID-19 vaccine. Measured with immunoSEQ multiplex PCR; TCRdb has only the in-frame clones, and not every one. The profile shows about 120,000 clones, over 85% of them singletons. Source: peripheral blood, taken on day 0 of AZD1222 vaccination. These receptors were collected from an adult in good health.

The chain is built from TRBV7-9 and TRBJ2-1; 7 bases map to TRBD1. Germline CDR1 reads SEHNR; CDR2 reads FQNEAQ (reference sequence). J gave up 2 bases and V 6 bases, and 4 bases lay outside the gene matches. The length of the CDR3 is 14 residues. The CDR3 here is CASRRQGAYNEQFF. The CDR3 DNA reads TGTGCCAGCAGACGACAGGGAGCCTACAATGAGCAGTTCTTC.

As concerns this clone: Other DNA sequences within the sample encode an identical CDR3. The genes are TRBV7-6 and TRBJ1-5; D may be TRBD1 (5 bases). This CDR3 has 16 residues. CDR1 is SGHVS, CDR2 FNYEAQ, per germline. V lost 5 bases and J lost 0, with 14 bases in between. The CDR3 coding sequence is TGTGCCAGCAGCCCGAGGGGCAGGGATAGCAATCAGCCCCAGCATTTT. This codes for CASSPRGRDSNQPQHF.

This chain links TRBV7-2 with TRBJ2-7; TRBD2 matches 9 bases. V lost 8 bases, J lost 4 bases, and 12 bases stayed unmatched. CDR3 length equals 15 residues. Germline values: CDR1 SGHTA, CDR2 FQGNSA. The CDR3 sequence: CASHSLGSGGYEQYF. CDR3 nucleotides: TGTGCCAGCCACTCTCTCGGTAGCGGGGGATACGAGCAGTACTTC.

V and J are TRBV7-2 and TRBJ2-3, with 7 bases that match TRBD2. Germline values: CDR1 SGHTA, CDR2 FQGNSA. This CDR3 is 14 amino acids long. After removal of 5 bases from V and 2 bases from J, the junction contained 4 bases not matched to a gene. For the CDR3, the DNA is TGTGCCAGCAGCCGGGGACTATTCACAGATACGCAGTATTTT. Amino acid sequence: CASSRGLFTDTQYF.